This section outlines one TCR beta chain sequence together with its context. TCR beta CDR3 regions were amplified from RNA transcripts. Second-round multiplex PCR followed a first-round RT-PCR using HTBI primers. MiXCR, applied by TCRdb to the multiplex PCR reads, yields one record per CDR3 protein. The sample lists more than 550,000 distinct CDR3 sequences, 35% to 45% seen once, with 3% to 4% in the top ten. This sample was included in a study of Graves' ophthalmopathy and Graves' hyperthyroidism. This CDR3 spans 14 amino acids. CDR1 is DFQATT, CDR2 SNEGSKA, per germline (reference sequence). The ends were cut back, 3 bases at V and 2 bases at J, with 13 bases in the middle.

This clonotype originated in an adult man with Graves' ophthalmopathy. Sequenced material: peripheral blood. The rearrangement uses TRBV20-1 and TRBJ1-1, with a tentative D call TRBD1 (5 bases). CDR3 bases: TGCAGTGCTAGTAGGAGCGGGGGAAACACTGAAGCTTTCTTT. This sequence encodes CSASRSGGNTEAFF.